What follows is one T cell receptor (beta chain) and its context. This clone was seen a few times. Its antigen is unknown. The record has no base qualities; no much larger clone is one base away. This entry belongs to a study of blood T cell repertoires in COVID-19 (dated by TCRdb to the early 2020s). About the study as a whole: Samples covering the acute and convalescent phases of COVID-19 were provided by collaborators in the United States, Italy and Spain. The material from the prospective study consisted of cDNA or gDNA derived from T cells, B-cell-depleted T cells, or PBMCs. Subjects who had been exposed to COVID-19, were actively infected with it, or had recovered from it provided the deeply sampled blood TCRbeta repertoires that made up the dataset. A freely available public database, intended as a resource for researchers studying the immune response to SARS-CoV-2, is where the repertoires were released. Samples were obtained from the ongoing ImmuneRACE study (first 160 participants) and from 1,200 or so subjects provided by 6 global collaborators. Sample metadata almost always included a de-identified subject ID, COVID-19 status, age in years and sex. Where available, HLA class I and class II types were taken from metadata supplied by the sample provider and were not determined by assay-based typing. Overall study results and their limits: How much clinical and demographic metadata was included differed by source and by participant, and the metadata was provided uncurated.

The immunoSEQ Assay, a bias-controlled multiplex PCR, was used to amplify TCRbeta CDR3 regions from genomic DNA. On the authors' methods: The number of nucleated cells in each sample was estimated from the amplification of reference gene primers within the assay. To quantify the absolute abundance of each unique TCRbeta CDR3 rearrangement, sequence reads were collapsed and filtered. Productive Simpson clonality was computed per sample as the square root of Simpson's diversity index over productive rearrangements. TCRdb carries this immuneACCESS record with in-frame sequences only. Its versions omit some clonotypes, under half of them owing to an unresolved V gene in the studies checked, with the rest unexplained. That table gives V, J and clone size, and the DNA gave D and trimming. For this sample the table gives 100,000 to 150,000 clones, of which 88% were detected only once. About 9.4% of the sample is taken by the ten largest.

The junction shows trimming of 5 bases on V and 5 bases on J, and the gene matches do not reach 10 bases of it. The germline V gene (reference sequence) gives CDR1 as LGHDT and CDR2 as YNNKEL. Taken from cysteine to phenylalanine, the CDR3 has 15 residues. The kept DNA is CDR3 alone, 45 bases in frame from the first base. Each collaborating institution followed its own protocols to collect whole blood in K2EDTA tubes. For TCRbeta analysis, collaborators shipped samples as frozen whole blood, isolated PBMCs, or DNA extracted from either of those sample types. The chain links TRBV3-1 (or the pseudogene TRBV3-2) with TRBJ2-7; TRBD1 fits 9 bases in the junction. Sequences were obtained from peripheral blood. The TCR originated in a man aged 45 to 65 with acute or convalescent COVID-19. The nucleotide sequence reads TGTGCCAGCAGCACCCGGGACAGGGCTGAAAACGAGCAGTACTTC. It translates to CASSTRDRAENEQYF.